This TCR beta chain derives from a study of CD8 T cells in ankylosing spondylitis. General study findings and limits: Certain motif variants had earlier been reported in reactive arthritis synovial fluid and blood. Clones linked to disease were reported to show significant enrichment in matched ankylosing spondylitis synovial fluid. Characteristic, it appeared, of ankylosing spondylitis blood was a TCR beta motif of about eight highly homologous variants.

Each CDR3 protein gets one entry after TCRdb re-called the 5' RACE reads with MiXCR. The sample carries around 42,000 distinct CDR3 sequences, 2.7% recorded once. The germline gives CDR1 SGDLS, CDR2 YYNGEE. The CDR3 sequence is 16 residues long. V was pared by 2 bases and J by 5 bases, with 10 bases of the junction left unmatched. This clonotype was counted many times. Its antigen is unknown. The chain carries TRBV9 and TRBJ2-3, with 8 bases matching TRBD2. This TCR derives from a male donor with ankylosing spondylitis or in good health (not recorded which). What was sequenced was blood, either unsorted or a sorted T cell fraction (not recorded which). Here the CDR3 reads CASSVSAGEVGDTQYF. The CDR3 coding sequence is TGTGCCAGCAGCGTTTCAGCGGGGGAGGTCGGAGATACGCAGTATTTT.